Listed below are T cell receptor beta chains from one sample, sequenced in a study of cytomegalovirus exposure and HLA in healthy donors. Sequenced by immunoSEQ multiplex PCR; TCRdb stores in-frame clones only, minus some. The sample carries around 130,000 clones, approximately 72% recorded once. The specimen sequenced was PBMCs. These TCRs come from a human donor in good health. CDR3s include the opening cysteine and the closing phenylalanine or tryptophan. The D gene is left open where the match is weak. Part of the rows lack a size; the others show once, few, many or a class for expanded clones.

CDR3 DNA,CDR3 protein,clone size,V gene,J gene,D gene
TGTGCCAGCAGCTTAGCAGGGGGCAATGAGCAGTTCTTC,CASSLAGGNEQFF,-,TRBV7-3,TRBJ2-1,TRBD1
TGTGCCAGCCGGGAACAGGGGGACGCGGGCTACACCTTC,CASREQGDAGYTF,-,TRBV6-1,TRBJ1-2,TRBD1
TGCAGCGTTGAGGTAGCCGGAGTTAACACGGATACGCAGTATTTT,CSVEVAGVNTDTQYF,-,TRBV29-1,TRBJ2-3,-
TGTGCCTGGATGCCGGGACTGGACTATGGCTACACCTTC,CAWMPGLDYGYTF,-,TRBV30,TRBJ1-2,-
TGTGCCAGCAGCGGTCAGAACACTGAAGCTTTCTTT,CASSGQNTEAFF,-,TRBV9,TRBJ1-1,-
TGTGCCAGCAGCCATGGTAGCGGGGGACAAGAGACCCAGTACTTC,CASSHGSGGQETQYF,few,TRBV4-2,TRBJ2-5,TRBD2
TGTGCCAGCAGTCATAAGAGGGGGCCTAATGAAAAACTGTTTTTT,CASSHKRGPNEKLFF,-,TRBV7-2,TRBJ1-4,TRBD1
TGTGCCCTCGGGACTAGCGGGGGATACAATGAGCAGTTCTTC,CALGTSGGYNEQFF,-,TRBV30,TRBJ2-1,TRBD2
TGTGCCAGCAGTTACTCTCAGTCTACCCGGGACACTGAAGCTTTCTTT,CASSYSQSTRDTEAFF,-,TRBV6-5,TRBJ1-1,-
TGTGCCAGTAGTCGTGTAGGGGTTGAGACCCAGTACTTC,CASSRVGVETQYF,-,TRBV19,TRBJ2-5,-
TGTGCCAGCAGCTCCCGGGGGACAGCAGGGTTTAAAGAGACCCAGTACTTC,CASSSRGTAGFKETQYF,-,TRBV11-2,TRBJ2-5,-
TGCGCCAGCAGCCAAGAGGTGCTAGCGGGAGTTTCCAATGAGCAGTTCTTC,CASSQEVLAGVSNEQFF,-,TRBV4-3,TRBJ2-1,TRBD2
TGTGCCAGTAATCTCAGGGATTCGGCACCCCTCCACTTT,CASNLRDSAPLHF,-,TRBV19,TRBJ1-6,-
TGTGCCTGGAGTAAAGCCCTGACTAGCGGGAGGGGGACAGATACGCAGTATTTT,CAWSKALTSGRGTDTQYF,-,TRBV30,TRBJ2-3,TRBD2
TGTGCCAGCAGCAAAGACGGGCCGGGAGGGGGGGGCACAGATACGCAGTATTTT,CASSKDGPGGGGTDTQYF,-,TRBV21-1,TRBJ2-3,-
TGTGCCAGCACCAACAGGGGGCGAGGAGACACTGAAGCTTTCTTT,CASTNRGRGDTEAFF,once,TRBV2,TRBJ1-1,TRBD1